This is a list of T cell receptor beta chains from one sample in a study of T cell responses to AZD1222 COVID-19 vaccine. Sequenced by immunoSEQ multiplex PCR; TCRdb stores in-frame clones only, minus some. The table shows 100,000 to 150,000 clones, with around 90% occurring only once. The sample consisted of peripheral blood, taken on day 0 of AZD1222 vaccination. These receptors were collected from an adult in good health. The CDR3 runs from the conserved cysteine through the conserved F or W. Each record gives: D gene, clone size, J gene, V gene, CDR3 protein, CDR3 DNA. A D gene is named only where the DNA matches it firmly. Clone size is not always given. Where it is, it says once, few, many or a class for expanded clones.

>TRBD1|-|TRBJ2-5|TRBV7-2
CASTYDRGRQETQYF
TGTGCCAGCACCTACGACAGGGGAAGACAAGAGACCCAGTACTTC
>TRBD2|-|TRBJ2-7|TRBV29-1
CSVETSGHYEQYF
TGCAGCGTTGAAACTAGCGGGCACTACGAGCAGTACTTC
>-|once|TRBJ1-6|TRBV19
CASSIGALNVPLHF
TGTGCCAGTAGTATCGGTGCCCTGAATGTACCCCTCCACTTT
>-|-|TRBJ2-7|TRBV6-5
CASRPLDSPEQYF
TGTGCCAGCAGACCCCTCGACAGCCCCGAGCAGTACTTC
>-|-|TRBJ2-2|TRBV7-8
CASSLEESTGELFF
TGTGCCAGCAGCTTAGAGGAAAGCACCGGGGAGCTGTTTTTT
>-|-|TRBJ1-3|TRBV18
CASSPGRASGNTIYF
TGTGCCAGCTCACCCGGACGGGCCTCTGGAAACACCATATATTTT
>-|-|TRBJ1-6|TRBV5-1
CASSSASNGRGGDNSPLHF
TGCGCCAGCAGCTCTGCCTCAAATGGACGCGGAGGGGATAATTCACCCCTCCACTTT
>TRBD1|once|TRBJ1-4|TRBV4-1
CASSQAGTGNEKLFF
TGCGCCAGCAGCCAGGCCGGGACAGGGAATGAAAAACTGTTTTTT
>-|once|TRBJ1-1|TRBV11-3
CASSRSGDLGEAFF
TGTGCCAGCAGCCGAAGTGGGGATCTGGGTGAAGCTTTCTTT
>TRBD1|-|TRBJ2-3|TRBV2
CASKDRGGTDTQYF
TGTGCCAGCAAAGACAGGGGGGGAACAGATACGCAGTATTTT
>-|few|TRBJ1-1|TRBV19
CASSIDPAGKTTEAFF
TGTGCCAGTAGTATAGATCCCGCAGGGAAAACCACTGAAGCTTTCTTT
>TRBD1|-|TRBJ2-7|TRBV30
CAFVGQATSGAYEQYF
TGTGCCTTTGTGGGACAGGCCACCTCGGGGGCCTACGAGCAGTACTTC
>TRBD1|-|TRBJ2-7|TRBV10-3
CAISDGQGTYEQYF
TGTGCCATCAGTGACGGACAGGGAACCTACGAGCAGTACTTC
>-|-|TRBJ1-2|TRBV3-1/TRBV3-2
CASSQGAAGGYGYTF
TGTGCCAGCAGCCAAGGGGCGGCCGGGGGCTATGGCTACACCTTC
>-|-|TRBJ2-7|TRBV5-1
CASSSSYEQYF
TGCGCCAGCAGCTCTTCCTACGAGCAGTACTTC
>-|-|TRBJ2-4|TRBV11-2
CASSFGSTLAKNIQYF
TGTGCCAGCAGCTTTGGTAGCACCTTAGCCAAAAACATTCAGTACTTC
>TRBD1|-|TRBJ1-1|TRBV2
CASSVRGPSDTEAFF
TGTGCCAGCAGCGTCAGGGGGCCTTCGGACACTGAAGCTTTCTTT
>-|once|TRBJ1-1|TRBV10-3
CAITKGGTEAFF
TGTGCCATCACCAAAGGGGGGACTGAAGCTTTCTTT
>TRBD1|-|TRBJ2-1|TRBV4-3
CASSPGQDSYNEQFF
TGCGCCAGCAGCCCGGGACAGGATTCCTACAATGAGCAGTTCTTC
>-|-|TRBJ2-3|TRBV12-3/TRBV12-4
CASSFGVGTQYF
TGTGCCAGCAGTTTCGGGGTGGGGACGCAGTATTTT
>TRBD1|once|TRBJ1-1|TRBV3-1/TRBV3-2
CATDRALPGNTEAFF
TGTGCCACGGACAGGGCCCTCCCCGGGAACACTGAAGCTTTCTTT
>-|once|TRBJ2-2|TRBV11-2
CASSLDSGQANTGELFF
TGTGCCAGCAGCTTAGATTCCGGGCAGGCGAACACCGGGGAGCTGTTTTTT
>-|-|TRBJ1-2|TRBV9
CASSAAANYGYTF
TGTGCCAGCAGCGCGGCAGCTAACTATGGCTACACCTTC
>TRBD1|-|TRBJ1-2|TRBV7-8
CASGQDRGYGYTF
TGTGCCAGCGGCCAGGACAGGGGCTATGGCTACACCTTC
>-|-|TRBJ2-3|TRBV4-1
CASAAQGVADTQYF
TGCGCCAGCGCCGCCCAGGGTGTGGCAGATACGCAGTATTTT
>-|-|TRBJ1-6|TRBV9
CASSVQGLSGGSPLHF
TGTGCCAGCAGCGTCCAGGGTCTATCGGGTGGTTCACCCCTCCACTTT
>-|-|TRBJ2-1|TRBV24-1
CATGEPRDPYNEQFF
TGTGCCACCGGGGAGCCCAGGGACCCCTACAATGAGCAGTTCTTC
>-|once|TRBJ1-2|TRBV7-2
CASSPVGGGDRFINYGYTF
TGTGCCAGCAGCCCCGTGGGGGGGGGCGACAGGTTTATAAACTATGGCTACACCTTC
>-|-|TRBJ1-3|TRBV5-1
CASSTDSSGNTIYF
TGCGCCAGCAGCACGGACAGCTCTGGAAACACCATATATTTT
>-|few|TRBJ1-3|TRBV4-2
CASSQGDSGNTIYF
TGTGCCAGCAGCCAAGGGGATTCTGGAAACACCATATATTTT
>TRBD1|-|TRBJ1-2|TRBV2
CASTKDRGTERSYGYTF
TGTGCCAGCACCAAAGACAGGGGCACTGAGCGAAGCTATGGCTACACCTTC
>-|-|TRBJ1-5|TRBV7-2
CASSFPSVGQPQHF
TGTGCCAGCAGCTTTCCGTCCGTGGGTCAGCCCCAGCATTTT
>-|-|TRBJ2-1|TRBV7-3
CASSLTRIHEQFF
TGTGCCAGCAGCTTAACCCGAATTCACGAGCAGTTCTTC
>-|-|TRBJ1-2|TRBV24-1
CATSDPDRNYGYTF
TGTGCCACCAGTGATCCAGACAGGAACTATGGCTACACCTTC
>TRBD1|-|TRBJ1-2|TRBV5-4
CASSSQGAANYGYTF
TGTGCCAGCAGCTCCCAGGGGGCCGCTAACTATGGCTACACCTTC
>-|once|TRBJ1-2|TRBV12-3/TRBV12-4
CASTTNREGGYTF
TGTGCCAGCACCACCAACAGGGAAGGAGGCTACACCTTC
>-|-|TRBJ1-1|TRBV30
CAWGVQGGTEAFF
TGTGCCTGGGGGGTCCAGGGTGGGACTGAAGCTTTCTTT
>-|-|TRBJ1-1|TRBV19
CASSSIGGRDTEAFF
TGTGCCAGTAGTTCGATAGGGGGTCGCGACACTGAAGCTTTCTTT
>TRBD1|-|TRBJ1-6|TRBV3-1/TRBV3-2
CASSQDGQAGSPLHF
TGTGCCAGCAGCCAAGATGGACAGGCCGGTTCACCCCTCCACTTT
>TRBD1|once|TRBJ1-5|TRBV12-3/TRBV12-4
CASSPQGYQPQHF
TGTGCCAGCAGTCCACAGGGGTATCAGCCCCAGCATTTT
>-|-|TRBJ1-2|TRBV19
CASSIGERGLYGYTF
TGTGCCAGTAGTATAGGAGAAAGGGGCCTTTATGGCTACACCTTC
>TRBD1|-|TRBJ1-2|TRBV14
CASSHRDRGFSGYTF
TGTGCCAGCAGCCACCGGGACAGGGGGTTCTCTGGCTACACCTTC
>TRBD2|-|TRBJ2-3|TRBV5-1
CASSAGTSGDSTDTQYF
TGCGCCAGCAGTGCCGGGACTAGCGGGGATAGCACAGATACGCAGTATTTT
>-|-|TRBJ1-1|TRBV30
CACRGAAVNTEAFF
TGTGCCTGCAGAGGGGCTGCGGTGAACACTGAAGCTTTCTTT
>-|-|TRBJ1-5|TRBV6-2/TRBV6-3
CASSPRDNQPQHF
TGTGCCAGCAGTCCCCGGGACAATCAGCCCCAGCATTTT
>TRBD2|-|TRBJ2-1|TRBV4-2
CASSQSRGLAGGSYNEQFF
TGTGCCAGCAGCCAGAGCAGGGGACTAGCGGGGGGCTCCTACAATGAGCAGTTCTTC
>TRBD1|-|TRBJ1-3|TRBV6-5
CASSFGSQGRGNTIYF
TGTGCCAGCAGTTTCGGATCACAGGGGAGGGGAAACACCATATATTTT
>-|-|TRBJ2-5|TRBV2
CASSSTGTQYF
TGTGCCAGCAGTAGTACGGGGACCCAGTACTTC
>-|-|TRBJ1-2|TRBV5-4
CASSSQGSNYGYTF
TGTGCCAGCAGCTCTCAGGGATCAAACTATGGCTACACCTTC
>-|-|TRBJ1-2|TRBV7-9
CASSLGIWGDGYTF
TGTGCCAGCAGCTTAGGCATATGGGGGGATGGCTACACCTTC
>TRBD1|-|TRBJ2-1|TRBV9
CASSAVGTGNEQFF
TGTGCCAGCAGCGCCGTCGGGACAGGCAATGAGCAGTTCTTC
>-|-|TRBJ1-1|TRBV1
CTSSPYTEAFF
TGCACCAGCAGCCCATACACTGAAGCTTTCTTT
>-|-|TRBJ1-2|TRBV12-3/TRBV12-4
CASSLGPAYGYTF
TGTGCCAGCAGTTTAGGACCAGCTTATGGCTACACCTTC
>TRBD1|-|TRBJ2-1|TRBV12-5
CASGLVGPGQGRNEQFF
TGTGCTAGTGGTTTGGTTGGACCGGGACAGGGTAGGAATGAGCAGTTCTTC
>-|few|TRBJ1-2|TRBV6-5
CASRDRTYTF
TGTGCCAGCCGAGACAGGACCTACACCTTC
>-|once|TRBJ2-1|TRBV4-2
CASSLGGDRSYNEQFF
TGTGCCAGCAGCCTAGGTGGCGACCGCTCCTACAATGAGCAGTTCTTC